The next 19 T cell receptor beta chains were all read from a single sample in a study of shared clonotypes between healthy human individuals. The method was immunoSEQ multiplex PCR; TCRdb's version includes in-frame clones alone and lacks a portion of them. This sample has around 600,000 clones, with approximately 97% found just once. The specimen was naive CD4+ T cells sorted from blood. Specified subset: CD45RA+ positively selected. These receptors were collected from a woman aged 25 to 39 in good health.

This rearrangement joins TRBV5-1 to TRBJ1-3; a possible D gene is TRBD1 (6 bases). The CDR3 is 16 amino acids. Trimming removed 0 bases at V and 4 bases at J, with 14 bases between. Germline loops: CDR1 SGHRS, CDR2 YFSETQ. The CDR3 coding sequence is TGCGCCAGCAGCTTGGATCCGCCAGGGGAGGGAAACACCATATATTTT. Encoded protein: CASSLDPPGEGNTIYF.

The V and J genes are TRBV27 and TRBJ1-6, with D perhaps TRBD1 (6 bases). The CDR3 consists of 13 residues. With 5 bases removed from V and 9 bases from J, the gap between germline ends came to 11 bases. Germline V gene data show CDR1 as MNHEY and CDR2 as SMNVEV (reference sequence). CDR3 sequence: CASSMTGISPLHF. CDR3 coding DNA: TGTGCCAGCAGTATGACAGGAATTTCACCCCTCCACTTT.

The chain is built from TRBV5-1 and TRBJ2-1, with 8 bases matching TRBD2. The germline gives CDR1 SGHRS, CDR2 YFSETQ. The junction had 8 bases not matched to a gene; V was cut back by 3 bases and J by 3 bases. This CDR3 contains 16 residues. This chain's CDR3 is CASSSGAGLVYNEQFF. The CDR3 nucleotides are TGCGCCAGCAGCTCGGGGGCGGGACTAGTCTACAATGAGCAGTTCTTC.

This clone was seen a single time. The chain carries TRBV28 and TRBJ2-7; TRBD1 is a possible D gene (6 bases). The ends were cut back, 5 bases at V and 2 bases at J, with 22 bases in the middle. CDR1 MDHEN and CDR2 SYDVKM come from the germline V gene. The CDR3 totals 17 residues. The CDR3 sequence is CASSLNPHRVGAYEQYF. The CDR3 nucleotides read TGTGCCAGCAGTCTCAACCCTCACAGGGTGGGTGCCTACGAGCAGTACTTC.

The V and J genes are TRBV6-5 and TRBJ1-5; D gene ambiguous. Deletions cut 5 bases from V and 8 bases from J, with 13 bases between. The CDR3 is made up of 13 amino acids. Germline loops: CDR1 MNHEY, CDR2 SVGAGI. The CDR3 DNA follows: TGTGCCAGCAGTCAGCTGGGCCGGGAGCCCCAGCATTTT. It specifies CASSQLGREPQHF.

The chain has TRBV11-2 and TRBJ1-3; D is perhaps TRBD1 (6 bases). The germline V gene encodes CDR1 SGHAT and CDR2 FQNNGV. This CDR3 comprises 17 residues. Trimming took 1 base from V and 0 from J, leaving 13 bases between them. The CDR3 nucleotides are TGTGCCAGCAGCTTAGGCCCGACAGGTGCCTCTGGAAACACCATATATTTT. It encodes CASSLGPTGASGNTIYF.

The chain recombines TRBV5-4 with TRBJ2-3; the D is unclear. This CDR3 has 15 amino acids. V dropped 0 bases and J dropped 3 bases, with 11 bases sitting between them. Germline values: CDR1 SGHNT, CDR2 YYREEE (reference sequence). This CDR3 is CASSLGSLETDTQYF. The CDR3 DNA reads TGTGCCAGCAGCTTGGGGAGCCTAGAAACAGATACGCAGTATTTT. The full variable domain, in which reference TRBV5-4 and TRBJ2-3 provide the parts outside the CDR3, is ETGVTQSPTHLIKTRGQQVTLRCSSQSGHNTVSWYQQALGQGPQFIFQYYREEENGRGNFPPRFSGLQFPNYSSELNVNALELDDSALYLCASSLGSLETDTQYFGPGTRLTVL.

This CDR3 reads CASSPGQPSGNTIYF. The CDR3 coding sequence is TGTGCCAGCAGCCCAGGACAGCCGTCTGGAAACACCATATATTTT. The chain carries TRBV5-4 and TRBJ1-3; D might be TRBD1 (6 bases). Germline lookup yields CDR1 SGHNT and CDR2 YYREEE (reference sequence). With 4 bases removed from V and 1 base from J, the gap between germline ends came to 12 bases. This CDR3 comprises 15 residues.

V is TRBV4-1 and J is TRBJ1-1, with TRBD1 matching 8 bases. Trimming took 0 bases from V and 3 from J; bases not matched to a gene: 12. The V gene's germline CDR1 is MGHRA and CDR2 YSYEKL. The length of the CDR3 is 18 residues. The CDR3 DNA is TGCGCCAGCAGCCAAGAAAAGTATAGCACAGGGGGGGACACTGAAGCTTTCTTT. Amino acids: CASSQEKYSTGGDTEAFF.

The chain carries TRBV5-6 and TRBJ2-2; perhaps D is TRBD1 or TRBD2 (5 bases each). Germline CDR1 and CDR2: SGHDT and YYEEEE. This CDR3 region has 15 residues. The V end lost 4 bases, the J end lost 0 bases, and 10 bases lay between the germline ends. The CDR3 region is CASSRRGANTGELFF. Written as DNA, the CDR3 is TGTGCCAGCAGCCGCCGAGGGGCGAACACCGGGGAGCTGTTTTTT.

J is TRBJ2-7 and V is TRBV6-1; D is ambiguous. Trimming left V 1 base short and J 7 bases short, with 20 bases between. Germline V gene data show CDR1 as MNHNS and CDR2 as SASEGT. The CDR3 loop spans 16 amino acids. CDR3 DNA: TGTGCCAGCAGTGAAGGTCTGAGTTTCTCCTCTGAGGAGCAGTACTTC. Encoded protein: CASSEGLSFSSEEQYF.

This clone has a handful of counts. This sequence joins TRBV11-2 and TRBJ1-2; the D is unclear. The CDR3 spans 12 residues. CDR1 SGHAT and CDR2 FQNNGV come from the germline V gene. The ends were cut back, 6 bases at V and 2 bases at J, with 7 bases in the middle. The CDR3 region is CASSAVNYGYTF. For the CDR3, the DNA is TGTGCCAGCAGTGCAGTGAACTATGGCTACACCTTC.

The chain has TRBV7-9 and TRBJ1-1, with a tentative D call TRBD1 (5 bases). CDR1 is SEHNR and CDR2 is FQNEAQ in the germline V gene (reference sequence). The CDR3 spans 13 residues. V lost 10 bases and J 7 bases, leaving 19 bases between the germline ends. The DNA for the CDR3 is TGTGCCACGAACGACGAGGGGAGGGGTGAAGCTTTCTTT. It codes for CATNDEGRGEAFF.

J is TRBJ2-3 and V is TRBV28, with TRBD2 matching 9 bases. V gave up 3 bases and J gave up 5 bases; unmatched junction bases: 6. Looked up from germline, CDR1 is MDHEN and CDR2 is SYDVKM. This CDR3 is 15 amino acids long. In nucleotides, the CDR3 is TGTGCCAGCAGTTTGGCGGGAGGGGTTAGAGATACGCAGTATTTT. It is translated as CASSLAGGVRDTQYF. The full variable domain, in which reference TRBV28 and TRBJ2-3 provide the parts outside the CDR3, is DVKVTQSSRYLVKRTGEKVFLECVQDMDHENMFWYRQDPGLGLRLIYFSYDVKMKEKGDIPEGYSVSREKKERFSLILESASTNQTSMYLCASSLAGGVRDTQYFGPGTRLTVL.

As for this clone: Other nucleotide sequences in the sample specify the same CDR3. The chain joins TRBV6-5 to TRBJ2-7; D not certain. V lost 5 bases and J 3 bases, leaving 5 bases between the germline ends. The CDR3 runs 11 residues. Germline V CDR1 and CDR2: MNHEY, SVGAGI. CDR3 bases: TGTGCCAGCAGTAACGGCTACGAGCAGTACTTC. It encodes CASSNGYEQYF.

V is TRBV11-2 and J is TRBJ2-3, with TRBD2 matching over 7 bases. Germline CDR1 and CDR2: SGHAT and FQNNGV. V trimming: 4 bases; J trimming: 7 bases; junction bases outside the gene matches: 17. CDR3 size: 17 residues. As DNA, the CDR3 is TGTGCCAGCAGCTCCCTGTCTCGATGGGAGGGCCGAAATACGCAGTATTTT. Protein: CASSSLSRWEGRNTQYF. Variable domain in full (rest from reference TRBV11-2 and TRBJ2-3): EAGVAQSPRYKIIEKRQSVAFWCNPISGHATLYWYQQILGQGPKLLIQFQNNGVVDDSQLPKDRFSAERLKGVDSTLKIQPAKLEDSAVYLCASSSLSRWEGRNTQYFGPGTRLTVL.

The CDR3: CASSLGEGTSSYEQYF. CDR3 bases: TGTGCCAGCAGCTTGGGTGAGGGGACGAGCTCCTACGAGCAGTACTTC. The rearrangement uses TRBV5-8 and TRBJ2-7; D might be TRBD1 or TRBD2, each matching 5 bases. The germline CDR1 and CDR2 sequences are SGHTS and YDEGEE. The CDR3 totals 16 residues. With 0 bases removed from V and 0 bases from J, the gap between germline ends came to 13 bases.

The chain has TRBV14 and TRBJ1-1; 10 bases fit TRBD1. Trimming cost V 4 bases and J 10 bases; bases outside gene matches: 6. The CDR3 consists of 13 residues. CDR1 and CDR2 from the germline V gene are SGHDN and FVKESK. CDR3 DNA sequence: TGTGCCAGCAGCCTCCGGGACAGGGGCTCAGCTTTCTTT. Its translation: CASSLRDRGSAFF. Based on the CDR3 plus reference TRBV14 and TRBJ1-1, the full variable domain is EAGVTQFPSHSVIEKGQTVTLRCDPISGHDNLYWYRRVMGKEIKFLLHFVKESKQDESGMPNNRFLAERTGGTYSTLKVQPAELEDSGVYFCASSLRDRGSAFFGQGTRLTVV.

The chain joins TRBV18 to TRBJ2-1; TRBD1 matches at 8 bases. Germline loops: CDR1 KGHSH, CDR2 LQKENI. The CDR3 totals 13 residues. V was pared by 4 bases and J by 4 bases, with 0 bases of the junction left unmatched. The CDR3 DNA reads TGTGCCAGCTCACGACAGGGGTACAATGAGCAGTTCTTC. Protein: CASSRQGYNEQFF.